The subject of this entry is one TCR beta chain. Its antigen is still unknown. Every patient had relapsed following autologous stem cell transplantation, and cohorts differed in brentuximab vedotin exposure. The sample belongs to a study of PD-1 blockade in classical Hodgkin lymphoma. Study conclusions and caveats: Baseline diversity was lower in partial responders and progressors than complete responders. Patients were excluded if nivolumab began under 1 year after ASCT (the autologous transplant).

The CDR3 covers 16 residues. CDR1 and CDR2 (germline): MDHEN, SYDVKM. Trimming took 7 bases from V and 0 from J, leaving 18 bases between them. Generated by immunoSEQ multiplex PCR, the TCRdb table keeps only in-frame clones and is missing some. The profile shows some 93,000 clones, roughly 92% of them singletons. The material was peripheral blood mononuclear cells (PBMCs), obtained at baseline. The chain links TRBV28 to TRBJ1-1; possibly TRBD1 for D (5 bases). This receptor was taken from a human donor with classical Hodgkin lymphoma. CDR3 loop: CASNRPGLFMNTEAFF. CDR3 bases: TGTGCCAGCAATCGGCCGGGACTGTTCATGAACACTGAAGCTTTCTTT.